This T cell receptor beta chain was found in a study of human T cells and chemical hapten exposure. The study's findings and limits: Once DPC sensitization occurred, TCRs above 1 in 1000 frequency showed no change.

This clonotype was observed at least ten times. What it recognizes is unknown. TCRdb re-derived calls from the RACE reads in MiXCR, one entry per CDR3 protein. The data hold about 41,000 distinct CDR3 sequences, with about 4.5% observed a single time. As for time point: healthy volunteer bleed at 2 weeks. Researchers extracted total RNA from unfractionated whole blood. Germline-derived CDR1 and CDR2 are SNHLY and FYNNEI. The CDR3 loop spans 15 amino acids. The V and J ends lost 6 bases and 0 bases respectively, with 12 bases between them. The chain carries TRBV2 and TRBJ1-5; D unresolved. The TCR comes from a human donor in good health. Some clones in this sample may be carry-over from other donors' samples. Sequencing was carried out using whole blood. For the CDR3, the DNA is TGTGCCAGCAGCGCTCTACCCAATAGCAATCAGCCCCAGCATTTT. Protein product: CASSALPNSNQPQHF.